This T cell receptor (beta chain) was sequenced during a study of OX40 agonist ivuxolimab in advanced cancers. Study-level information: Prior anti-PD-1, anti-PD-L1 or anti-CTLA-4 therapy did not bar entry, and approximately 40% had some.

The CDR3 totals 13 residues. V shed 7 bases and J shed 1 base, with 10 bases lying between them. Germline-derived CDR1 and CDR2 are SNHLY and FYNNEI. The study's findings and limits: The study found that CD8+ T cells averaged more expanded clones than CD4+. Low levels of normalized T-cell clonal expansion also appeared in some nonresponders.

On this clone: As yet, its antigen is unknown.

Data came from immunoSEQ multiplex PCR; TCRdb stores just in-frame clones and leaves some out. The sample holds tens of thousands of clones, roughly 82% seen once. J is TRBJ1-1 and V is TRBV2, with D tentatively TRBD1 (5 bases). The receptor was isolated from an adult with an advanced solid tumor such as melanoma, head and neck, liver or kidney cancer. This specimen was CD4+ or CD8+ T cells sorted from blood, taken in a trial of the OX40 agonist ivuxolimab. In DNA form, the CDR3 reads TGTGCCAGCACTGAGGGGACGAACACTGAAGCTTTCTTT. Residues: CASTEGTNTEAFF.